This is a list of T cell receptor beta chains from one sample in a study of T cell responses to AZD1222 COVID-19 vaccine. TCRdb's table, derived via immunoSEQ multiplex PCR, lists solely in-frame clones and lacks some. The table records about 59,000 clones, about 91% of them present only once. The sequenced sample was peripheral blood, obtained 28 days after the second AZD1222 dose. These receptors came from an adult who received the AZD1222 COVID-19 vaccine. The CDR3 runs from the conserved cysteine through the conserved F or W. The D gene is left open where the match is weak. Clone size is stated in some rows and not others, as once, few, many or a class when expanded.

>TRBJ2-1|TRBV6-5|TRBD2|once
CASSYSRGRKHNEQFF
TGTGCCAGCAGTTACTCGCGCGGGAGGAAACACAATGAGCAGTTCTTC
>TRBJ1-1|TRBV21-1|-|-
CASSFRQGKRNTEAFF
TGTGCCAGCAGCTTTCGACAGGGGAAGAGGAACACTGAAGCTTTCTTT
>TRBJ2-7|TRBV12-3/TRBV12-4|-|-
CASSLSLYYEQYF
TGTGCCAGCAGTTTATCCCTCTACTACGAGCAGTACTTC
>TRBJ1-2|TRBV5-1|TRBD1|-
CASSRGQGEPYGYTF
TGCGCCAGCAGCAGGGGACAGGGGGAACCCTATGGCTACACCTTC
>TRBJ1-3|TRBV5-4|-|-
CASRRMADSGNTIYF
TGTGCCAGCAGACGGATGGCTGACTCTGGAAACACCATATATTTT
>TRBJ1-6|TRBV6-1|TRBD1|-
CASSERQGFDSPLHF
TGTGCCAGCAGTGAAAGACAGGGTTTTGATTCACCCCTCCACTTT
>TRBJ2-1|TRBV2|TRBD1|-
CASTGGPVNEQFF
TGTGCCAGTACAGGGGGCCCAGTCAATGAGCAGTTCTTC
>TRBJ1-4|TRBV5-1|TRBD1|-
CASSLEGDRFYEKLFF
TGCGCCAGCAGCTTGGAAGGGGACAGATTCTATGAAAAACTGTTTTTT
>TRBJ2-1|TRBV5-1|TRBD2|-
CASSLASVAGVNEQFF
TGCGCCAGCAGCTTGGCGTCGGTAGCGGGAGTGAATGAGCAGTTCTTC
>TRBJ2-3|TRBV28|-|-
CASSSPDRWDTQYF
TGTGCCAGCAGTTCCCCTGACAGGTGGGATACGCAGTATTTT
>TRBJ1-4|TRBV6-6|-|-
CASSLGVEKLFF
TGTGCCAGCAGTCTGGGGGTTGAAAAACTGTTTTTT
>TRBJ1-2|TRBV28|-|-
CASSFGPAYGYTF
TGTGCCAGCAGTTTTGGGCCGGCTTATGGCTACACCTTC
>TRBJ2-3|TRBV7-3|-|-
CASSPQAGTDTQYF
TGTGCCAGCAGCCCCCAGGCAGGCACAGATACGCAGTATTTT